Below, 32 T cell receptor beta chains from the same sample are listed, as sequenced in a study of blood T cells in healthy people across ages. Primed by a sample-barcoded 5' primer and a J-beta primer mix, a second PCR proceeded for about 6 to 11 cycles. TCRdb analysed the 5' RACE reads with MiXCR anew, one entry per CDR3 protein. The sample has about 800,000 distinct CDR3 sequences; just under 25% are singletons. These data were also filed under a second study, of T cells of mothers and their children.

The specimen was blood. Every receptor here comes from a boy between 10 and 17 years old in good health.

The chain carries TRBV6-4 and TRBJ2-1; TRBD2 matches at 12 bases. V lost 3 bases to trimming and J lost 4 bases; unmatched junction nucleotides: 1. The CDR3 loop spans 15 amino acids. Germline V CDR1 and CDR2: MRHNA, SNTAGT. This chain's CDR3 is CASSDGLAGYNEQFF. The CDR3 nucleotides read TGTGCCAGCAGTGATGGACTAGCGGGGTACAATGAGCAGTTCTTC.

This clonotype has a handful of counts. The chain has TRBV29-1 and TRBJ1-1, with D perhaps TRBD1 (6 bases). This CDR3 has 12 amino acids. Looked up from germline, CDR1 is SQVTM and CDR2 is ANQGSEA. V was clipped by 6 bases and J by 1 base, with 9 bases between them. The chain's CDR3 is CSVRTENTEAFF. CDR3 DNA sequence: TGCAGCGTCCGGACAGAGAACACTGAAGCTTTCTTT.

There are a few counts of this clonotype. This chain connects TRBV5-1 to TRBJ2-4; D possibly corresponds to TRBD2 (6 bases). CDR1 SGHRS and CDR2 YFSETQ come from the germline V gene. The CDR3 is made up of 15 amino acids. The germline V and J ends were trimmed by 3 bases and 0 bases, with 10 bases remaining between them. This chain's CDR3 is CASSSGLLAKNIQYF. The CDR3 DNA reads as TGCGCCAGCAGCTCGGGACTGCTAGCCAAAAACATTCAGTACTTC.

This clonotype has only a few counts. V usage is TRBV7-2 and J usage is TRBJ1-1; D possibly corresponds to TRBD1 (6 bases). Germline values: CDR1 SGHTA, CDR2 FQGNSA. V was pared by 4 bases and J by 1 base, with 16 bases between. There are 16 residues in the CDR3. Here the CDR3 DNA reads TGTGCCAGCAGCTCCAGGACAGAGAGGAGGAACACTGAAGCTTTCTTT. Protein sequence: CASSSRTERRNTEAFF.

The rearrangement uses TRBV20-1 and TRBJ2-1; weak D call: TRBD2 (6 bases). Per germline, CDR1 DFQATT and CDR2 SNEGSKA (reference sequence). This CDR3 contains 14 residues. The ends were cut back, 2 bases at V and 5 bases at J, with 13 bases in the middle. The CDR3 DNA sequence: TGCAGTGCTAGACCGGCTAGCGCCGACAATGAGCAGTTCTTC. Amino acids: CSARPASADNEQFF.

This clonotype was seen only once. A much bigger clone sits one base away, suggesting this may be a read error. The chain joins TRBV4-3 to TRBJ2-7; D is ambiguous. This CDR3 has 14 residues. The germline V gene has CDR1 LGHNA and CDR2 YSLEER. V lost 1 base and J 6 bases, leaving 13 bases between the germline ends. The CDR3 here is CASSQGFPQSEQYF. CDR3 nucleotides: TGCGCCAGCAGCCAAGGCTTCCCGCAGTCCGAGCAGTACTTC.

The V gene is TRBV6-1, the J gene TRBJ2-7; D not resolved. The length of the CDR3 is 14 residues. V lost 4 bases, J lost 3 bases, and 13 bases lay in between. Germline assignment: CDR1 MNHNS and CDR2 SASEGT. The CDR3 here is CASSAAPDLYEQYF. The CDR3 DNA is TGTGCCAGCAGTGCGGCACCTGACCTCTACGAGCAGTACTTC.

V is TRBV3-1 and J is TRBJ1-1; TRBD1 is a possible D gene (5 bases). Between the trimmed V and J ends, which lost 1 base and 0 bases, there was a span of 6 bases. This CDR3 is 14 amino acids long. The germline V gene has CDR1 LGHDT and CDR2 YNNKEL (reference sequence). In DNA form, the CDR3 reads TGTGCCAGCAGCCAAGCGGGACTGAACACTGAAGCTTTCTTT. Its translation is CASSQAGLNTEAFF.

The chain recombines TRBV29-1 with TRBJ2-7, with 7 nucleotides matching TRBD1. Trimming at V came to 7 bases and at J to 2 bases, leaving 5 bases not matched to a gene. The CDR3 has 12 amino acids. Germline V lookup: CDR1 SQVTM, CDR2 ANQGSEA. In DNA, the CDR3 is TGCAGCGCCTACGGGACAGCCTACGAGCAGTACTTC. As protein: CSAYGTAYEQYF.

Only a few counts were recorded for this clonotype. V gene TRBV20-1 combines with J gene TRBJ1-5, with a weak D call TRBD1 (5 bases). The CDR3 loop spans 15 amino acids. The V gene lost 6 bases and the J gene lost 0 bases, with 15 bases spanning the gap. Germline-derived CDR1 and CDR2 are DFQATT and SNEGSKA (reference sequence). CDR3: CSAPGGDYSNQPQHF. The CDR3 bases are TGCAGTGCCCCTGGGGGAGATTATAGCAATCAGCCCCAGCATTTT.

This rearrangement joins TRBV6-2 or TRBV6-3 to TRBJ2-7; possible D gene TRBD1, 5 bases. V was shortened by 5 bases and J by 1 base, with 12 bases between the two germline ends. Germline V gene data show CDR1 as MNHEY and CDR2 as SVGEGT. The CDR3 sequence is 14 residues long. CDR3 DNA: TGTGCCAGCAGTGACGGACATCCATCCTACGAGCAGTACTTC. It translates to CASSDGHPSYEQYF.

The chain uses TRBV20-1 and TRBJ2-7; tentative D call: TRBD2 (6 bases). Germline assignment: CDR1 DFQATT and CDR2 SNEGSKA (reference sequence). The germline V and J ends were trimmed by 0 bases and 0 bases, with 12 bases remaining between them. This CDR3 region has 15 residues. CDR3 bases: TGCAGTGCTAGAGATCCGAGCGGGCCCTCCTACGAGCAGTACTTC. It translates to CSARDPSGPSYEQYF.

The chain carries TRBV29-1 and TRBJ2-7, with 7 positions matching TRBD1. Germline V gives CDR1 SQVTM, CDR2 ANQGSEA. V gave up 3 bases and J gave up 2 bases; unmatched junction bases: 7. The CDR3 runs 14 residues. The CDR3 DNA reads TGCAGCGTTGATACCGGGACAGAGACCTACGAGCAGTACTTC. The encoded protein is CSVDTGTETYEQYF.

DNA for the CDR3: TGTGCCAGCAGTCCTCGGGCTAGCGGGAGGAACATTCAGTACTTC. Translated, it gives CASSPRASGRNIQYF. The chain couples TRBV12-3 or TRBV12-4 to TRBJ2-4; 11 nucleotides align to TRBD2. The CDR3 loop spans 15 amino acids. V gave up 5 bases and J gave up 7 bases; unmatched junction bases: 7.

The gene calls are TRBV20-1 and TRBJ2-7; D may match TRBD1 or TRBD2 (7 bases each). Germline CDR1 and CDR2: DFQATT and SNEGSKA (reference sequence). V was cut by 4 bases and J by 4 bases, with 14 bases left in between. This CDR3 contains 13 residues. In DNA, the CDR3 is TGCAGTGCTACGGGGGGACAGCCGTACGAGCAGTACTTC. This gives the protein CSATGGQPYEQYF.

The chain combines TRBV7-9 with TRBJ2-5; TRBD1 matches 7 bases. This CDR3 contains 13 residues. J gave up 8 bases and V 6 bases, and 9 bases lay outside the gene matches. CDR1 is SEHNR and CDR2 is FQNEAQ in the germline V gene (reference sequence). The CDR3 here is CASSIGGLDTQYF. DNA of the CDR3: TGTGCCAGCAGTATAGGGGGCCTCGACACCCAGTACTTC.

This clonotype was seen a few times. V usage is TRBV6-6 and J usage is TRBJ1-4, with unresolved D. The CDR3 runs to 13 residues. Trimming left V 5 bases short and J 4 bases short, with 8 bases between. The germline V gene encodes CDR1 MNHNY and CDR2 SVGAGI (reference sequence). CDR3 sequence: CASSGVINEKLFF. The DNA for the CDR3 is TGTGCCAGCAGTGGAGTAATTAATGAAAAACTGTTTTTT.

The sample holds one count of this clonotype. This may stem from a read error, because a much larger clone lies one nucleotide away. The chain carries TRBV29-1 and TRBJ2-1; 7 bases are shared with TRBD1. With V trimmed by 4 bases and J by 10 bases, 1 base remained unmatched. Germline V CDR1 and CDR2: SQVTM, ANQGSEA. The length of the CDR3 is 10 residues. CDR3 nucleotides: TGCAGCGTTGGACAGGGAGAGCAGTTCTTC. Its translation is CSVGQGEQFF.

Comment on this clonotype: Germline is not matched at one junction end, which may reflect a read error. The chain has TRBV29-1 and TRBJ2-2; 9 positions agree with TRBD2. CDR3 length: 13 amino acids. Germline-derived CDR1 and CDR2 are SQVTM and ANQGSEA. CDR3 nucleotides: TGCAGCGTCGGACTAGCGAAGACCGGGGAGCTGTTTTTT. Amino acid sequence: CSVGLAKTGELFF.

Only a few counts were recorded for this clonotype. The chain has TRBV20-1 and TRBJ1-1; D is uncertain. The CDR3 is 14 residues long. V was pared by 1 base and J by 3 bases, with 12 bases between. Germline-derived CDR1 and CDR2 are DFQATT and SNEGSKA (reference sequence). CDR3 DNA sequence: TGCAGTGCTAGAGGGACCGATTTTGACACTGAAGCTTTCTTT. Its protein product is CSARGTDFDTEAFF.

The chain couples TRBV28 to TRBJ2-5; D possibly matches TRBD1 or TRBD2 (5 bases each). The ends were cut back, 6 bases at V and 5 bases at J, with 25 bases in the middle. Germline CDR1 MDHEN, CDR2 SYDVKM. The CDR3 contains 17 residues. For the CDR3, the DNA is TGTGCCAGCAGCCGAATCCGGGACCCCAGCTTCAGGGAGACCCAGTACTTC. Amino acid sequence: CASSRIRDPSFRETQYF.

This clonotype was recorded only once. The V gene is TRBV28, the J gene TRBJ2-7, with no clear D. Germline V gene lookup returns CDR1 MDHEN and CDR2 SYDVKM. The CDR3 is made up of 13 amino acids. The V end lost 1 base, the J end lost 6 bases, and 10 bases lay between the germline ends. The CDR3, as DNA: TGTGCCAGCAGTTTATTAATGGGCGGCGAGCAGTACTTC. Translated, it gives CASSLLMGGEQYF. Based on the CDR3 plus reference TRBV28 and TRBJ2-7, the full variable domain is DVKVTQSSRYLVKRTGEKVFLECVQDMDHENMFWYRQDPGLGLRLIYFSYDVKMKEKGDIPEGYSVSREKKERFSLILESASTNQTSMYLCASSLLMGGEQYFGPGTRLTVT.

This chain links TRBV7-9 with TRBJ2-3, with 9 bases lining up with TRBD2. Germline loops: CDR1 SEHNR, CDR2 FQNEAQ (reference sequence). Trimming cost V 4 bases and J 4 bases; bases outside gene matches: 6. This CDR3 spans 15 amino acids. The CDR3 loop is CASSSIAGEPDTQYF. Here the CDR3 DNA reads TGTGCCAGCAGCTCTATAGCGGGGGAACCAGATACGCAGTATTTT.

This clonotype has just a few counts. The V gene is TRBV5-1, the J gene TRBJ1-1; TRBD1 is a possible D gene (6 bases). Trimming left V 4 bases short and J 3 bases short, with 19 bases between. This CDR3 is 16 amino acids long. Germline V lookup: CDR1 SGHRS, CDR2 YFSETQ. The CDR3 sequence is CASSIGQRQRDTEAFF. The CDR3 DNA reads TGCGCCAGCAGCATAGGACAGCGCCAGAGGGACACTGAAGCTTTCTTT.

This chain uses TRBV29-1 with TRBJ2-7; 8 positions agree with TRBD2. Germline V gene data show CDR1 as SQVTM and CDR2 as ANQGSEA. CDR3 size: 15 residues. V shed 7 bases, J shed 4 bases, and the junction held 15 bases outside the gene matches. The DNA for the CDR3 is TGCAGCGGCGGGGGGCAATACAGGGTATCTTACGAGCAGTACTTC. This sequence encodes CSGGGQYRVSYEQYF.

The chain has TRBV6-2 or TRBV6-3 and TRBJ2-2; TRBD1 agrees at 7 bases. The V segment lost 7 bases and the J segment 5 bases; nucleotides outside the gene matches: 7. Germline values: CDR1 MNHEY, CDR2 SVGEGT. The CDR3 length is 14 residues. DNA of the CDR3: TGTGCCAGCAACCCGACAGGGCAAACCGGGGAGCTGTTTTTT. Its protein product is CASNPTGQTGELFF.

The chain uses TRBV7-9 and TRBJ1-2, with D maybe TRBD1 (6 bases). Germline-derived CDR1 and CDR2 are SEHNR and FQNEAQ (reference sequence). V was cut by 8 bases and J by 7 bases, with 26 bases left in between. This CDR3 has 16 residues. CDR3 sequence (DNA): TGTGCCAGCCGAGGACGGGAAACAGGGATGGGCAGTGGCTACACCTTC. This encodes CASRGRETGMGSGYTF.

The chain recombines TRBV30 with TRBJ1-2; D not certain. V lost 2 bases to trimming and J lost 5 bases, with 12 bases between them. CDR3 length: 13 residues. Germline assignment: CDR1 GTSNPN and CDR2 SVGIG (reference sequence). The CDR3 region is CAWSPGIVYGYTF. The DNA of the CDR3 is TGTGCCTGGAGTCCGGGGATAGTTTATGGCTACACCTTC. Full variable domain (remainder filled in from reference TRBV30 and TRBJ1-2): SQTIHQWPATLVQPVGSPLSLECTVEGTSNPNLYWYRQAAGRGLQLLFYSVGIGQISSEVPQNLSASRPQDRQFILSSKKLLLSDSGFYLCAWSPGIVYGYTFGSGTRLTVV.

This clonotype showed up just a few times. CDR3 region: CSVERGQGNTIYF. DNA of the CDR3: TGCAGCGTTGAGCGGGGGCAAGGAAACACCATATATTTT. The chain links TRBV29-1 to TRBJ1-3, with D perhaps TRBD1 (6 bases). Germline V lookup: CDR1 SQVTM, CDR2 ANQGSEA. Trimming removed 3 bases from V and 4 bases from J, with 10 bases in between. CDR3 length: 13 residues.

Here the CDR3 DNA reads TGTGCCAGCAGCTATCGACGAGGGGGAGCGCGGTACACAGATACGCAGTATTTT. It specifies CASSYRRGGARYTDTQYF. J is TRBJ2-3 and V is TRBV7-8, with D possibly matching TRBD1 (6 bases). The length of the CDR3 is 18 residues. Germline-derived CDR1 and CDR2 are SGHVS and FQNEAQ. V lost 4 bases, J lost 2 bases, and 22 bases lay in between.

This clonotype was counted between two and nine times. This chain links TRBV20-1 with TRBJ2-5; D is tentatively TRBD1 or TRBD2 (6 bases each). V gave up 5 bases and J gave up 0 bases, with 10 bases separating them. CDR1 and CDR2 from the germline V gene are DFQATT and SNEGSKA (reference sequence). This CDR3 contains 13 residues. This CDR3 is CSAAGQNQETQYF. CDR3 nucleotides: TGCAGTGCTGCGGGACAAAACCAAGAGACCCAGTACTTC.

The J gene is TRBJ2-1, the V gene TRBV5-1; weak D call: TRBD1 (6 bases). Deletions cut 5 bases from V and 4 bases from J, with 13 bases between. This CDR3 is 14 amino acids long. The germline V gene has CDR1 SGHRS and CDR2 YFSETQ. CDR3 nucleotide sequence: TGCGCCAGCAGGGGGACAACGAAGTACAATGAGCAGTTCTTC. Amino acids: CASRGTTKYNEQFF.